In this sample, the clone carrying this T cell receptor beta chain turned up many times. Its antigen is unknown. The data stem from a study of CD8 T cells in ankylosing spondylitis. Study-level findings and limits: The clones that were linked to disease were reported to be significantly enriched in matched synovial fluid samples from ankylosing spondylitis patients. Relatively scarce in peripheral blood, disease-linked clones were CD8+.

Quantitative 5'-RACE with molecular barcodes produced the TCR beta libraries. TCRdb re-called the 5' RACE reads through MiXCR, storing one row per CDR3 protein. This table has approximately 240,000 distinct CDR3 sequences, roughly a quarter appearing once. Sample: blood, either unsorted or a sorted T cell fraction (not recorded which). The TCR sequence derives from a male donor with ankylosing spondylitis or in good health (not recorded which).

The CDR3 protein is CSARRETNSPLHF. CDR3 nucleotide sequence: TGCAGTGCTAGACGGGAAACGAATTCACCCCTCCACTTT. The V gene is TRBV20-1, the J gene TRBJ1-6, with D unclear. Looked up from germline, CDR1 is DFQATT and CDR2 is SNEGSKA (reference sequence). The CDR3 consists of 13 residues. V lost 2 bases to trimming and J lost 7 bases, with 9 bases between them.